What follows describes a single T cell receptor beta chain. As yet, its antigen is unknown. The sample carries other DNA sequences with the same CDR3. The deep-level immunoSEQ assay was used. The assay was immunoSEQ multiplex PCR, and TCRdb's table has in-frame clones only and misses some. The table includes around 1.5 million clones, 95% to 99% detected once. This sample was taken from a study of shared clonotypes between healthy human individuals. Study-wide background: The study drew on two women and a few men aged 18 to 49 as donors. Each donor's CD4 naive and CD4 memory cells filled three plates apiece, CD8 naive two, and CD8 memory one.

Whole-study results and caveats: Generally, naive subsets came out with larger estimated richness than memory subsets.

The sequenced material came from naive CD4+ T cells sorted from blood. Sample subset: CD45RA+ positively selected. The receptor was derived from a man aged 25-45 years in good health.

The CDR3 protein is CASSVGTSGIYEQYF. In DNA, the CDR3 is TGTGCCAGCAGCGTAGGAACTAGCGGTATCTACGAGCAGTACTTC. The genes are TRBV9 and TRBJ2-7; 8 bases agree with TRBD2. The CDR3 totals 15 residues. Germline-derived CDR1 and CDR2 are SGDLS and YYNGEE. V gave up 0 bases and J gave up 3 bases; unmatched junction bases: 5. Using reference TRBV9 and TRBJ2-7 for the parts outside the CDR3, the full variable domain is DSGVTQTPKHLITATGQRVTLRCSPRSGDLSVYWYQQSLDQGLQFLIQYYNGEERAKGNILERFSAQQFPDLHSELNLSSLELGDSALYFCASSVGTSGIYEQYFGPGTRLTVT.